The following is a T cell receptor beta chain sequence with its context. The data are from a study of blood T cell repertoires in COVID-19. Overall study: PBMCs, B-cell-depleted T cells, or T cells provided the cDNA or gDNA that made up the material.

During active infection, Seattle patients enrolled and were then monitored through disease. Sequencing was performed with immunoSEQ multiplex PCR; in TCRdb, only in-frame clones are kept and a portion is missing. The sample lists roughly 50,000 clones; 70% to 90% were seen once. V shed 3 bases, J shed 7 bases, and the junction held 2 bases outside the gene matches. The CDR3 covers 13 residues. CDR1 MDHEN and CDR2 SYDVKM come from the germline V gene. Sequencing was performed on peripheral blood. The chain employs TRBV28 and TRBJ1-4; 7 bases map to TRBD1. The sequence came from a woman older than 75 with COVID-19, enrolled during active disease. CDR3 nucleotides: TGTGCCAGCAGTTTGACAGGGCGTGAAAAACTGTTTTTT. Translated: CASSLTGREKLFF.